A selection of T cell receptor beta chains follows, all from one sample in a study of shared clonotypes between healthy human individuals. TCRdb's table, derived via immunoSEQ multiplex PCR, lists solely in-frame clones and lacks some. The profile shows around 720,000 clones, about three quarters of them singletons. Sequences were obtained from memory CD4+ T cells sorted from blood. Receptors originate from a woman in her 30s in good health. CDR3s include the opening cysteine and the closing phenylalanine or tryptophan. The D gene is left open where the match is weak. Only some rows state a clone size, as once, few, many or a class for expanded clones.

size	D	V	J	DNA	CDR3
-	TRBD1	TRBV6-1	TRBJ2-7	TGTGCCAGCGAGACAGGGAAAGACGAGCAGTACTTC	CASETGKDEQYF
-	-	TRBV12-2	TRBJ2-1	TGTGCAAGTCGCTTAGTTAATAGTGCGGGGAAGATCTACAATGAGCAGTTCTTC	CASRLVNSAGKIYNEQFF
-	-	TRBV7-6	TRBJ2-2	TGTGCCAGCAGCCAAGGGTGGGGATACACCGGGGAGCTGTTTTTT	CASSQGWGYTGELFF
-	-	TRBV4-1	TRBJ1-5	TGCGCCAGCAGCCAAGATATCATGGGGCGGCCCCAGCATTTT	CASSQDIMGRPQHF
-	-	TRBV11-2	TRBJ2-3	TGTGCCAGCAGCCTCTCAGTAGGGTCCACAGATACGCAGTATTTT	CASSLSVGSTDTQYF
-	TRBD2	TRBV10-3	TRBJ2-1	TGTGCCATCAGTGGCCCGGGAGGGCCCTCCAATGAGCAGTTCTTC	CAISGPGGPSNEQFF
-	TRBD1	TRBV7-3	TRBJ2-3	TGTGCCAGCAGCCGACAGGGTGTAGTAACAGATACGCAGTATTTT	CASSRQGVVTDTQYF
-	-	TRBV29-1	TRBJ2-3	TGCAGCGCGATGAACCACCGCACCGTTACGCAGTATTTT	CSAMNHRTVTQYF
-	-	TRBV27	TRBJ1-2	TGTGCCAGCAGTTTCGGGCAGTCTCTCTATGGCTACACCTTC	CASSFGQSLYGYTF
few	-	TRBV5-1	TRBJ2-2	TGCGCCAGCAGCTATGGGACTGAGAACACCGGGGAGCTGTTTTTT	CASSYGTENTGELFF
-	-	TRBV6-5	TRBJ2-7	TGTGCCATCAGTGAACGGACCCCCGAGCAGTACTTC	CAISERTPEQYF
-	-	TRBV5-6	TRBJ1-4	TGTGCCAGCAGCTTGTACCAGGGGAGTACGGCTAATGAAAAACTGTTTTTT	CASSLYQGSTANEKLFF
-	-	TRBV7-8	TRBJ2-6	TGTGCCAGCAGCTCATGGACCCCGTCTGGGGCCAACGTCCTGACTTTC	CASSSWTPSGANVLTF
-	TRBD1	TRBV7-2	TRBJ1-1	TGTGCCAGCAGCTCCAGGGGGGGGAACACTGAAGCTTTCTTT	CASSSRGGNTEAFF
-	-	TRBV9	TRBJ2-3	TGTGCCAGCAGCTTCCCTAGCACAGATACGCAGTATTTT	CASSFPSTDTQYF
-	-	TRBV19	TRBJ2-5	TGTGCCAGTAGTATCCAGCGACAAGAGACCCAGTACTTC	CASSIQRQETQYF
-	TRBD2	TRBV11-2	TRBJ2-2	TGTGCCAGCAGAATAGCCTTTTTGACTAGCGGAAAGACCGGGGAGCTGTTTTTT	CASRIAFLTSGKTGELFF
-	-	TRBV5-1	TRBJ1-2	TGCGCCAGCAGCGAGGACAGCTACTATGGCTACACCTTC	CASSEDSYYGYTF
-	-	TRBV6-1	TRBJ1-1	TGTGCCAGCAGTGATCGCAACACTGAAGCTTTCTTT	CASSDRNTEAFF
-	TRBD2	TRBV19	TRBJ2-3	TGTGCCAGTAAAACTAGCGGGGCAGATACGCAGTATTTT	CASKTSGADTQYF
-	-	TRBV28	TRBJ1-1	TGTGCCAGCAGTTCCCTGTTTGTTCCGAAGGGCACTGAAGCTTTCTTT	CASSSLFVPKGTEAFF
-	-	TRBV5-6	TRBJ2-5	TGTGCCAGCAGCTTGGCAGGACGGGAGACCCAGTACTTC	CASSLAGRETQYF
-	-	TRBV6-5	TRBJ2-2	TGTGCCAGCAGTTATAGGGGCGGGGTGTTCGGGGAGCTGTTTTTT	CASSYRGGVFGELFF
many	-	TRBV5-1	TRBJ1-5	TGCGCCAGCAGCGCCGGGAGTGGAGATCAGCCCCAGCATTTT	CASSAGSGDQPQHF
-	TRBD1	TRBV18	TRBJ2-5	TGTGCCAGCTCACTTGGGACAGGGAAAGAGACCCAGTACTTC	CASSLGTGKETQYF
-	TRBD2	TRBV7-8	TRBJ2-2	TGTGCCAGCAGCCCACGGACTAGCGGGGGCACCGGGGAGCTGTTTTTT	CASSPRTSGGTGELFF
-	-	TRBV21-1	TRBJ2-5	TGTGCCAGCAGCGAAAACTATTTTAGCGGGAGCCAAGAGACCCAGTACTTC	CASSENYFSGSQETQYF
-	TRBD2	TRBV7-2	TRBJ2-7	TGTGCCAGCAGGCCTACTAGCGGAGCTTTCTACGAGCAGTACTTC	CASRPTSGAFYEQYF
few	-	TRBV5-1	TRBJ1-1	TGCGCCAGCAGCTCCAATGCAGGGAGTCGGAACACTGAAGCTTTCTTT	CASSSNAGSRNTEAFF
few	TRBD2	TRBV28	TRBJ2-7	TGTGCCAGCAGTGCTAGCGGGAGGGGCTACGAGCAGTACTTC	CASSASGRGYEQYF
-	-	TRBV28	TRBJ2-5	TGTGCCAGCAATCGTCCTAGCGCCCAAGAGACCCAGTACTTC	CASNRPSAQETQYF
once	-	TRBV2	TRBJ1-1	TGTGCCAGCAGCCGGACAGAGAGAAATGAAGCTTTCTTT	CASSRTERNEAFF
-	-	TRBV6-1	TRBJ1-3	TGTGCCAGCCGCAGGATAGGCTCTGGAAACACCATATATTTT	CASRRIGSGNTIYF
-	-	TRBV10-3	TRBJ2-7	TGTGCCATCAGTGGGGATGGCAGCAGCTACGAGCAGTACTTC	CAISGDGSSYEQYF
-	TRBD1	TRBV18	TRBJ1-2	TGTGCCAGCTCACCAAACTCCAGGGGGTCCAACTATGGCTACACCTTC	CASSPNSRGSNYGYTF
few	-	TRBV11-3	TRBJ2-7	TGTGCCAGCAGCTTAGACTACAGTCGCGAGCAGTACTTC	CASSLDYSREQYF
-	TRBD1	TRBV7-2	TRBJ2-1	TGTGCCAGCAGCTTAGCCCAGGGACAGGGGGCAAATGAGCAGTTCTTC	CASSLAQGQGANEQFF
once	TRBD1	TRBV28	TRBJ2-3	TGTGCCAGCAGTTATTCCGGGACAGGGGCTTTCGCAGATACGCAGTATTTT	CASSYSGTGAFADTQYF
-	TRBD2	TRBV7-3	TRBJ2-1	TGTGCCAGCAGCCAGGTGGTAGCGGGAGTACAGTTCTTC	CASSQVVAGVQFF
-	-	TRBV5-6	TRBJ2-1	TGTGCCAGCACCGACTCCTCGACAGGTTTTGTGGGTGAGCAGTTCTTC	CASTDSSTGFVGEQFF
-	-	TRBV21-1	TRBJ2-7	TGTGCCAGCAGCAAAGGAGTGGATAGCGGGAAGCACAGGATCCACGAGCAGTACTTC	CASSKGVDSGKHRIHEQYF
-	-	TRBV10-3	TRBJ1-5	TGTGCCATCTGGCCCGGGACTGACGGTCAGCCCCAGCATTTT	CAIWPGTDGQPQHF
once	TRBD1	TRBV28	TRBJ1-5	TGTGCCACCGGGGGACAGGGCGGAGACAATCAGCCCCAGCATTTT	CATGGQGGDNQPQHF
-	TRBD1	TRBV27	TRBJ2-1	TGTGCCAGCAGTCTAAACAGGGGTGAGCAGTTCTTC	CASSLNRGEQFF
-	-	TRBV21-1	TRBJ1-1	TGTGCCAGCCGGCCTAGACAGGGGCAGACTGAAGCTTTCTTT	CASRPRQGQTEAFF
once	-	TRBV25-1	TRBJ2-5	TGTGCCAGCAGTGACGCACGGGGACAAGAGACCCAGTACTTC	CASSDARGQETQYF
-	-	TRBV2	TRBJ2-7	TGTGCCAGCAGTAGGGACCCTAGCTCCTACGAGCAGTACTTC	CASSRDPSSYEQYF
-	TRBD1	TRBV19	TRBJ1-5	TGTGCCAGTAGTACTGGGCGCAGGGGGCGAATTAATCAGCCCCAGCATTTT	CASSTGRRGRINQPQHF
-	-	TRBV19	TRBJ1-5	TGTGCCAGCTGGGAAAACCGGGACACCGGCGGTCAGCCCCAGCATTTT	CASWENRDTGGQPQHF
-	-	TRBV28	TRBJ1-5	TGTGCCAGCAGTCCGTCCTTCGGGCCAAATCAGCCCCAGCATTTT	CASSPSFGPNQPQHF
-	-	TRBV5-4	TRBJ2-7	TGTGCCAGCAGCTTGGGGGGGGCATCCTCCTACGAGCAGTACTTC	CASSLGGASSYEQYF
-	-	TRBV30	TRBJ1-2	TGTGCCTGGAGTCCGGGGGGTAACTATGGCTACACCTTC	CAWSPGGNYGYTF